The T cell receptor beta chain described here comes from a study of shared clonotypes between healthy human individuals. The V gene's germline CDR1 is KGHSH and CDR2 LQKENI. V lost 0 bases and J lost 1; bases outside the gene matches: 9. This CDR3 has 18 amino acids. Adults of Caucasian background living in Nashville, Tennessee made up all donors. This clone was seen just once. Its antigen is unidentified. Study-level findings and limits: Clonotypes that were shared across several donors made up around 5% of naive CD4 clonotypes.

Sequencing was performed with immunoSEQ multiplex PCR; in TCRdb, only in-frame clones are kept and a portion is missing. Of about 2.3 million clones listed, approximately 93% are singletons. V is TRBV18 and J is TRBJ1-1, with TRBD1 matching 9 bases. The clonotype was recovered from a young man in good health. Some clones in this sample may be carry-over from other donors' samples. The sequenced sample was naive CD4+ T cells from PBMCs. Noted subset: CD45RA+ positively selected. The CDR3 region has the DNA TGTGCCAGCTCACCACCGAACAGGGGGCTAAGTCGGAACACTGAAGCTTTCTTT. Amino acids: CASSPPNRGLSRNTEAFF.